This TCR beta chain appears in the sequencing data of a study of Graves' ophthalmopathy and Graves' hyperthyroidism. Findings of the study overall: For separating ophthalmopathy from stable hyperthyroidism, a 13-signature model gave 87.88% sensitivity and 81.08% specificity.

As the template, RNA transcripts were used to amplify TCR beta CDR3 regions. Second-round multiplex PCR came after first-round RT-PCR with HTBI primers. TCRdb fed the multiplex PCR reads into MiXCR, producing one record per CDR3 protein. Of over 500,000 distinct CDR3 sequences listed, over 20% were seen once; the top ten hold approximately 7%. In its sample, this clonotype was seen many times. The antigen remains unidentified. V dropped 1 base and J dropped 4 bases, with 8 bases sitting between them. The CDR3 sequence is 13 residues long. Germline V gives CDR1 GTSNPN, CDR2 SVGIG (reference sequence). V gene TRBV30 combines with J gene TRBJ1-5; a weak D match, TRBD1 (6 bases). Sample: peripheral blood. The sequence derives from a woman aged 18-29 years with stable Graves' hyperthyroidism. Some clones in this sample may be carry-over from other donors' samples. The CDR3 loop is CAWSERGNQPQHF. CDR3 bases: TGTGCCTGGAGTGAAAGGGGGAATCAGCCCCAGCATTTT.